Listed below are T cell receptor beta chains from one sample, sequenced in a study of T cell changes during pregnancy in multiple sclerosis. Produced via immunoSEQ multiplex PCR; TCRdb's table is partial and in-frame only. The sample has around 41,000 clones; roughly nine tenths are singletons. This specimen was CD4+ T cells from peripheral blood mononuclear cells, taken in the third trimester of pregnancy. The receptors were sampled from a female donor in good health, enrolled as a control in a pregnancy study. Each CDR3 is given with its conserved first and last residue. The D gene is left open where the match is weak. The size field is filled for only some rows; it gives once, few, many or a size class.

clone_size: NA
d_call: NA
j_call: TRBJ2-7
v_call: TRBV20-1
cdr3_nt: TGCAGTGCTAGAGCTTACAACGAGCAGTACTTC
cdr3_aa: CSARAYNEQYF

clone_size: NA
d_call: NA
j_call: TRBJ2-1
v_call: TRBV5-4
cdr3_nt: TGTGCCAGCAGCTCTCAGAGGTATGAGCAGTTCTTC
cdr3_aa: CASSSQRYEQFF

clone_size: NA
d_call: TRBD2
j_call: TRBJ2-2
v_call: TRBV5-4
cdr3_nt: TGTGCCAGCAGCTTGGACGGTGCGGGGGGCACCGGGGAGCTGTTTTTT
cdr3_aa: CASSLDGAGGTGELFF

clone_size: NA
d_call: TRBD1
j_call: TRBJ2-7
v_call: TRBV7-2
cdr3_nt: TGTGCCAGCAGCTTGGACAGGAGCTCCTACGAGCAGTACTTC
cdr3_aa: CASSLDRSSYEQYF

clone_size: NA
d_call: TRBD2
j_call: TRBJ2-1
v_call: TRBV7-2
cdr3_nt: TGTGCCAGCAGCTTAGCATTTTTAGCGGGAGGGCAGAATGAGCAGTTCTTC
cdr3_aa: CASSLAFLAGGQNEQFF

clone_size: NA
d_call: NA
j_call: TRBJ1-1
v_call: TRBV5-1
cdr3_nt: TGCGCCAGCAGCACGAGTAGCCAGGGTGGCGGTGAAGCTTTCTTT
cdr3_aa: CASSTSSQGGGEAFF

clone_size: NA
d_call: TRBD2
j_call: TRBJ2-1
v_call: TRBV30
cdr3_nt: TGTGCCTGGAGTCTGACCGGGACTAGCGGGTACAATGAGCAGTTCTTC
cdr3_aa: CAWSLTGTSGYNEQFF

clone_size: NA
d_call: TRBD1
j_call: TRBJ2-3
v_call: TRBV9
cdr3_nt: TGTGCCAGCAGCGTAGCCGGGACAGGGGGCACAGATACGCAGTATTTT
cdr3_aa: CASSVAGTGGTDTQYF

clone_size: NA
d_call: NA
j_call: TRBJ2-1
v_call: TRBV5-1
cdr3_nt: TGCGCCAGCCGGTGGGGTAGCGCAAGCGCGGGGAATGAGCAGTTCTTC
cdr3_aa: CASRWGSASAGNEQFF

clone_size: NA
d_call: TRBD1
j_call: TRBJ1-4
v_call: TRBV6-5
cdr3_nt: TGTGCCAGCAGTTTCCGACAGGGACCCCTGTTTTTT
cdr3_aa: CASSFRQGPLFF

clone_size: once
d_call: NA
j_call: TRBJ2-1
v_call: TRBV4-2
cdr3_nt: TGTGCCAGCAGCCAAGATTTCCGACTAGTAACGTTTTACAATGAGCAGTTCTTC
cdr3_aa: CASSQDFRLVTFYNEQFF

clone_size: few
d_call: NA
j_call: TRBJ1-5
v_call: TRBV6-6
cdr3_nt: TGTGCCAGCAGGGGCGGACAGAGCAATCAGCCCCAGCATTTT
cdr3_aa: CASRGGQSNQPQHF

clone_size: NA
d_call: TRBD1
j_call: TRBJ2-3
v_call: TRBV6-5
cdr3_nt: TGTGCCAGCAGCCTAGGACAGGGAAGTACAGATACGCAGTATTTT
cdr3_aa: CASSLGQGSTDTQYF

clone_size: NA
d_call: TRBD1
j_call: TRBJ2-3
v_call: TRBV11-1
cdr3_nt: TGTGCCAGCAGTCACAGGGGGTGGACAGATACGCAGTATTTT
cdr3_aa: CASSHRGWTDTQYF

clone_size: NA
d_call: TRBD1
j_call: TRBJ1-1
v_call: TRBV6-1
cdr3_nt: TGTGCCAGCAGTACACAACAGGGGTACACTGAAGCTTTCTTT
cdr3_aa: CASSTQQGYTEAFF

clone_size: NA
d_call: TRBD1
j_call: TRBJ1-1
v_call: TRBV7-2
cdr3_nt: TGTGCCAGCAGCCGACAGGGGCTGAGTTTGAACACTGAAGCTTTCTTT
cdr3_aa: CASSRQGLSLNTEAFF